This T cell receptor beta chain originates from a study of identical twins. The length of the CDR3 is 15 residues. Germline V gene data show CDR1 as LNHNV and CDR2 as YYDKDF (reference sequence). With 3 bases removed from V and 3 bases from J, the gap between germline ends came to 12 bases. MiXCR, run by TCRdb on the 5' RACE reads, gives a single entry per CDR3 protein. This table has some 240,000 distinct CDR3 sequences, about 8.5% appearing once. These data were likewise used in another study, on yellow fever vaccine responses in identical twins.

Sequences were obtained from CD8+ T cells sorted from blood. The chain couples TRBV15 to TRBJ2-1; a weak D match, TRBD1 (6 bases). The clonotype comes from a young woman in good health. CDR3 sequence: CATSSGQSDYNEQFF. CDR3 in DNA: TGTGCCACCAGCAGCGGACAGAGCGACTACAATGAGCAGTTCTTC.